This section outlines one T cell receptor (beta chain) sequence together with its context. What it binds is not known. The germline V gene has CDR1 DFQATT and CDR2 SNEGSKA (reference sequence). J was trimmed by 5 bases and V by 5 bases; bases with no gene match: 4. This CDR3 comprises 12 residues. These data are taken from a study of T cells in Graves' hyperthyroidism and ophthalmopathy. Broader study findings: Blood also carried most thyroid clonotypes expanded above 0.001.

Amplification yielded TCR beta CDR3 regions, with RNA transcripts as the source. During a first-round RT-PCR of the TCR CDR3, the HTBI primer set was used. Each CDR3 protein is one row after TCRdb ran MiXCR on the multiplex PCR reads. The sample yields a few hundred thousand distinct CDR3 sequences, around 42% seen once. Every diagnosis used clinical symptoms, serum thyroxine and TRAb, thyroid ultrasound and orbital computed tomography. The sequence derives from a woman aged 18-35 years with Graves' hyperthyroidism. The sequencing sample was made of peripheral blood or thyroid tissue (not recorded which). V gene TRBV20-1 combines with J gene TRBJ2-5, with 8 positions matching TRBD2. CDR3 sequence: CSAWGGRETQYF. The DNA of the CDR3 is TGCAGTGCTTGGGGCGGGAGGGAGACCCAGTACTTC.